The clone carrying this T cell receptor (beta chain) was picked up many times. Its target is unknown. This entry belongs to a study of T cells after posttransplantation cyclophosphamide. The study, taken as a whole, reports: Donor CD8+ memory clones often dominated recipient blood repertoires at later times. After PTCy, TRB diversity resembled that of CNI/methotrexate controls.

The V segment lost 8 bases and the J segment 6 bases; nucleotides outside the gene matches: 8. The CDR3 is 14 amino acids. Germline V gene data show CDR1 as MNHEY and CDR2 as SMNVEV (reference sequence). TCRdb's table, derived via immunoSEQ multiplex PCR, lists solely in-frame clones and lacks some. Observed in the sample are 30,000 or so clones, none of them singletons. Sequenced input: PBMCs. The receptor was derived from a woman in her sixties in good health, CMV-negative, and a related stem cell transplant donor. The V and J genes are TRBV27 and TRBJ2-2; TRBD1 agrees at 8 bases. This CDR3 is CASAGQGRAGELFF. The CDR3, as DNA: TGTGCCAGCGCCGGACAGGGACGGGCCGGGGAGCTGTTTTTT.